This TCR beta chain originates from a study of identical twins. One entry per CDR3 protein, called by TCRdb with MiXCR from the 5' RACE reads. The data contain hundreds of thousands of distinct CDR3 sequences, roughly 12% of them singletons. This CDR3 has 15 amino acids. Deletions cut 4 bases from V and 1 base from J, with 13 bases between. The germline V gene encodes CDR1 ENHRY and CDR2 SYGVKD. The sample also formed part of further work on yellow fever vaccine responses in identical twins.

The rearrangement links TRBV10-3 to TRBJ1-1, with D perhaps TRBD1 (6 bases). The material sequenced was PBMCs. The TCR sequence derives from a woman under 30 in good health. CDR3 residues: CAISARQATNTEAFF. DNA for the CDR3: TGTGCCATCAGTGCCCGACAGGCGACGAACACTGAAGCTTTCTTT.